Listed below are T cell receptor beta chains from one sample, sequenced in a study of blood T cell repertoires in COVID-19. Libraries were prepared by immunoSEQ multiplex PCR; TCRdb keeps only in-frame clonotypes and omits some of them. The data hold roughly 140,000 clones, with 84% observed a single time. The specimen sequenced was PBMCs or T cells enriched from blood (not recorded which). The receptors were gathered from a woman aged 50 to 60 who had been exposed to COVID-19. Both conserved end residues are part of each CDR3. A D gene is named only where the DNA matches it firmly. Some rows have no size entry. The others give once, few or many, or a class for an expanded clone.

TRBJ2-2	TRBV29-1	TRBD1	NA	CSVDRTGTGELFF	TGCAGCGTGGACCGGACAGGGACCGGGGAGCTGTTTTTT
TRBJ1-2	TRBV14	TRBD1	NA	CASSFDRVYGYTF	TGTGCCAGCAGTTTCGACAGGGTCTATGGCTACACCTTC
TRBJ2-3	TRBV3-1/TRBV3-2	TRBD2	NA	CASSWGLAGGPTDTQYF	TGTGCCAGCAGCTGGGGACTAGCGGGAGGGCCCACAGATACGCAGTATTTT
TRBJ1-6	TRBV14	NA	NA	CASSLKQSYNSPLHF	TGTGCCAGCAGCCTGAAACAGTCCTATAATTCACCCCTCCACTTT
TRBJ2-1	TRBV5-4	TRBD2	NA	CASSPGLAGAYNEQFF	TGTGCCAGCAGCCCGGGACTAGCGGGGGCCTACAATGAGCAGTTCTTC
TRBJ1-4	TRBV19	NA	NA	CASSIGQGRKLFF	TGTGCCAGTAGTATAGGGCAGGGTAGAAAACTGTTTTTT
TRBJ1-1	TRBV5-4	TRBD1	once	CASSLWGTGGTEAFF	TGTGCCAGCAGCCTTTGGGGGACAGGGGGGACTGAAGCTTTCTTT
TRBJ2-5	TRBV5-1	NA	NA	CASSLGGGTGQETQYF	TGCGCCAGCAGCTTGGGTGGGGGGACTGGACAAGAGACCCAGTACTTC
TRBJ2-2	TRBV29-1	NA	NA	CSVDRGNTGELFF	TGCAGCGTTGACAGGGGGAACACCGGGGAGCTGTTTTTT
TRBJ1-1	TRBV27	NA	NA	CASSLGATGNTEAFF	TGTGCCAGCAGTTTAGGGGCGACGGGGAACACTGAAGCTTTCTTT
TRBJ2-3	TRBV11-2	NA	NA	CASSPGGRFVTDTQYF	TGTGCCAGCAGCCCCGGTGGGAGATTCGTGACAGATACGCAGTATTTT
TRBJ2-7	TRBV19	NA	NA	CASSIGLAYEQYF	TGTGCCAGTAGTATTGGTTTGGCTTACGAGCAGTACTTC
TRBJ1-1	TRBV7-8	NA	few	CASSLTRGGTEAFF	TGTGCCAGCAGCCTAACCAGAGGGGGCACTGAAGCTTTCTTT
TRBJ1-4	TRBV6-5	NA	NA	CASAVRRTNEKLFF	TGTGCCAGCGCGGTGAGGCGCACTAATGAAAAACTGTTTTTT
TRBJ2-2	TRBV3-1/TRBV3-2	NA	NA	CASSQERSANTGELFF	TGTGCCAGCAGCCAAGAACGAAGCGCGAACACCGGGGAGCTGTTTTTT
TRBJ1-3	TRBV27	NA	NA	CASSLSFLQGNTIYF	TGTGCCAGCAGTTTATCCTTTCTCCAGGGAAACACCATATATTTT
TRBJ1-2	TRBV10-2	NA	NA	CASSGQASGGYTF	TGCGCCAGCAGTGGGCAGGCCTCGGGGGGCTACACCTTC
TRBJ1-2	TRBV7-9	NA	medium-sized	CASSFNRAGYTF	TGTGCCAGCAGCTTCAACAGGGCTGGCTACACCTTC
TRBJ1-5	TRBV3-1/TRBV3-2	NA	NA	CASSQGSGYKPQHF	TGTGCCAGCAGCCAAGGGTCAGGGTACAAGCCCCAGCATTTT
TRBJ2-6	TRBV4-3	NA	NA	CASSQTNGANVLTF	TGCGCCAGCAGCCAAACTAATGGGGCCAACGTCCTGACTTTC
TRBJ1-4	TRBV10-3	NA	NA	CAIKSGANEKLFF	TGTGCCATCAAGTCAGGGGCCAATGAAAAACTGTTTTTT
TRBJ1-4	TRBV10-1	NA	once	CASSELCVTDFNEKLFF	TGCGCCAGCAGTGAGCTTTGCGTGACAGATTTTAATGAAAAACTGTTTTTT
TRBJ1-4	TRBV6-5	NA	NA	CASSQTRGGEKLFF	TGTGCCAGCAGTCAGACCCGGGGTGGTGAAAAACTGTTTTTT
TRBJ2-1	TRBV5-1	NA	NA	CASSLDGGSGEQFF	TGCGCCAGCAGCTTGGATGGCGGTTCAGGGGAGCAGTTCTTC
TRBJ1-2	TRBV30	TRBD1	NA	CAWSRGAGTGKNGYTF	TGTGCCTGGAGTAGGGGGGCCGGGACAGGGAAGAATGGCTACACCTTC
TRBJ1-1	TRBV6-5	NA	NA	CASSTAVNTEAFF	TGTGCCAGCTCAACCGCAGTGAACACTGAAGCTTTCTTT
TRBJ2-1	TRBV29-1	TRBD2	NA	CSVGFSGSVGEQFF	TGCAGCGTTGGTTTTAGCGGGAGTGTGGGTGAGCAGTTCTTC
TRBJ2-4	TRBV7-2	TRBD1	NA	CASTITPGGVAKNIQYF	TGTGCCAGCACCATTACCCCAGGGGGAGTAGCCAAAAACATTCAGTACTTC
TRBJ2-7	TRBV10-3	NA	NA	CAISGGPAPYEQYF	TGTGCCATCAGTGGGGGCCCGGCGCCCTACGAGCAGTACTTC
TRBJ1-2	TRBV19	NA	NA	CASSSPGKNGYTF	TGTGCCAGTAGTAGTCCAGGGAAAAATGGCTACACCTTC
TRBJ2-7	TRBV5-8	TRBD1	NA	CASSFGQGADEQYF	TGTGCCAGCAGCTTCGGACAGGGGGCTGACGAGCAGTACTTC
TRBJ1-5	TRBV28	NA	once	CASQGINSNQPQHF	TGTGCCAGCCAGGGAATCAATAGCAATCAGCCCCAGCATTTT
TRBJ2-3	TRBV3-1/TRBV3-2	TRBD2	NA	CASSQCEELPGLKTHPWGTDTQYF	TGTGCCAGCAGCCAATGTGAGGAATTACCGGGACTAAAGACCCACCCTTGGGGCACAGATACGCAGTATTTT
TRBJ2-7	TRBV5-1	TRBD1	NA	CASSSGTGREQYF	TGCGCCAGCAGCTCCGGGACAGGGCGAGAGCAGTACTTC
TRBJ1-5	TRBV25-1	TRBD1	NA	CASSDRGENQPQHF	TGTGCCAGCAGTGACAGGGGGGAGAATCAGCCCCAGCATTTT
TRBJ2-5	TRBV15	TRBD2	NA	CATSLGLAGAGQETQYF	TGTGCCACCAGCCTTGGACTAGCGGGTGCTGGGCAAGAGACCCAGTACTTC
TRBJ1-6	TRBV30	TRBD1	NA	CAWGSGGNSPLHF	TGTGCCTGGGGGTCAGGGGGTAATTCACCCCTCCACTTT
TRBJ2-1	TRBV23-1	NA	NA	CASSRWQPHGTDSSYNEQFF	TGCGCCAGCAGTCGATGGCAGCCGCACGGAACCGACAGCTCCTACAATGAGCAGTTCTTC
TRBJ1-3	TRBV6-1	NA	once	CASSEALSGSGNTIYF	TGTGCCAGCAGTGAAGCGCTGTCAGGCAGCGGAAACACCATATATTTT
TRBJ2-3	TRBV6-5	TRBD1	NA	CASSYWDRDTDTQYF	TGTGCCAGCAGTTATTGGGACAGGGACACAGATACGCAGTATTTT
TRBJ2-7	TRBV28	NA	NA	CASSSDRPQYF	TGTGCCAGCAGTTCAGACAGGCCGCAGTACTTC
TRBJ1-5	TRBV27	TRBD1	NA	CASSLSGQDREPQHF	TGTGCCAGCAGTTTATCGGGACAGGACCGGGAGCCCCAGCATTTT
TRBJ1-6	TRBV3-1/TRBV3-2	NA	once	CASSHRDSNSPLHF	TGTGCCAGCAGCCATAGAGACAGTAATTCACCCCTCCACTTT
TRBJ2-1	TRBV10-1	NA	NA	CASSDQRADEQFF	TGCGCCAGCAGTGACCAGAGGGCCGATGAGCAGTTCTTC
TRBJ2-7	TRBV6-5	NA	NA	CASSYTGYSYEQYF	TGTGCCAGCAGTTACACAGGATACTCCTACGAGCAGTACTTC
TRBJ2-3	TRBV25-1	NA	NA	CASSGLATQYF	TGTGCCAGCAGTGGTTTGGCTACGCAGTATTTT
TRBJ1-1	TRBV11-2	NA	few	CASSLAGASAFF	TGTGCCAGCAGCCTCGCAGGTGCGTCGGCTTTCTTT
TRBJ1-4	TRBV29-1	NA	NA	CSVFPANEKLFF	TGCAGCGTTTTCCCAGCTAATGAAAAACTGTTTTTT
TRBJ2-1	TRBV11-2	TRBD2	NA	CASSLGAGGPYNEQFF	TGTGCCAGCAGCTTAGGAGCGGGAGGTCCCTACAATGAGCAGTTCTTC
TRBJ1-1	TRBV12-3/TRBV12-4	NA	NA	CASRWGANTEAFF	TGTGCCAGCAGGTGGGGAGCTAACACTGAAGCTTTCTTT
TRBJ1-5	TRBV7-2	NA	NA	CASGEVDTHRDQPQHF	TGTGCCAGCGGAGAAGTGGACACCCATAGAGATCAGCCCCAGCATTTT